This T cell receptor (beta chain) was captured by sequencing in a study of vaccination and CD4 T cells after COVID-19. By share, this clonotype ranks as medium-sized. Its antigen remains unknown. Notes on the study in general: Convalescent patients' clones that were vaccine-specific were spike mono-reactive in 304 of 307 cases.

Noted treatment: roughly nine-day PBMC culture with coronavirus spike peptide pools or control peptides (ViraFEST assay). An Oncomine TCR Beta short-read assay was used to sequence the DNA from cultured CD4+ T cells. TCRdb processed the PCR reads anew with MiXCR; each CDR3 protein has one entry. The table lists roughly 7,600 distinct CDR3 sequences, approximately 20% of them singletons, with roughly 9.2% in the top ten. Germline loops: CDR1 SGHVS, CDR2 FQNEAQ. The CDR3 extends over 12 amino acids. Trimming removed 0 bases from V and 6 bases from J, with 6 bases in between. The receptor was isolated from a human donor who had recovered from COVID-19. The rearrangement links TRBV7-8 to TRBJ2-7; no reliable D call. Specimen: CD4+ T cells from blood, cultured in vitro, collected after SARS-CoV-2 vaccination. The DNA for the CDR3 is TGTGCCAGCAGCTTAGCTTTTGGCGAGCAGTACTTC. Encoded protein: CASSLAFGEQYF. Looking up the rest from reference TRBV7-8 and TRBJ2-7 gives the full variable domain: GAGVSQSPRYKVAKRGQDVALRCDPISGHVSLFWYQQALGQGPEFLTYFQNEAQLDKSGLPSDRFFAERPEGSVSTLKIQRTQQEDSAVYLCASSLAFGEQYFGPGTRLTVT.